Listed below are T cell receptor beta chains from one sample, sequenced in a study of beta chain features in type 1 diabetes. Sequenced by immunoSEQ multiplex PCR; TCRdb stores in-frame clones only, minus some. The sample comprises 300,000 or so clones, about a tenth of which are singletons, and about 1% rests with the top ten. Sequenced: central memory CD4+ T cells from blood. These receptors were obtained from a young man with type 1 diabetes. Both conserved end residues are part of each CDR3. D genes are given only for firm matches. Rows give clone size only sometimes, using once, few, many, or a class for an expanded clone.

clone_size j_call v_call d_call cdr3_aa cdr3_nt
. TRBJ2-3 TRBV27 TRBD1 CASSSTGMDTQYF TGTGCCAGCAGTTCGACAGGGATGGATACGCAGTATTTT
few TRBJ2-5 TRBV7-2 TRBD2 CASSPFSGAGQETQYF TGTGCCAGCAGCCCGTTTAGCGGGGCGGGGCAAGAGACCCAGTACTTC
few TRBJ2-7 TRBV27 TRBD2 CASSSRTSGAYEQYF TGTGCCAGCAGTTCTCGGACTAGCGGGGCGTACGAGCAGTACTTC
few TRBJ1-3 TRBV7-7 TRBD1 CASSSGQVLTGNTIYF TGTGCTAGCAGCTCGGGACAGGTGCTGACTGGAAACACCATATATTTT
few TRBJ2-1 TRBV5-4 TRBD1 CASSLPRTGPNEQFF TGTGCCAGCAGCTTGCCGAGGACAGGGCCCAATGAGCAGTTCTTC
. TRBJ2-5 TRBV10-3 TRBD1 CAISEGTGETQYF TGTGCCATCAGTGAGGGGACAGGAGAGACCCAGTACTTC
few TRBJ1-3 TRBV5-6 . CASSTIGSGNTIYF TGTGCCAGCAGCACCATAGGGTCTGGAAACACCATATATTTT
. TRBJ2-5 TRBV5-1 TRBD1 CASSAGGYETQYF TGCGCCAGCAGCGCAGGGGGCTACGAGACCCAGTACTTC
many TRBJ2-2 TRBV7-9 . CASNPGDTGELFF TGTGCCAGCAATCCAGGGGACACCGGGGAGCTGTTTTTT
. TRBJ1-2 TRBV6-4 . CASSDRGVGYTF TGTGCCAGCAGTGACAGAGGGGTAGGCTACACCTTC
. TRBJ1-5 TRBV18 . CASSPSDSDNQPQHF TGTGCCAGCTCACCCTCGGACAGCGATAATCAGCCCCAGCATTTT
. TRBJ1-4 TRBV11-2 TRBD1 CASRSTGSVEKLFF TGTGCCAGCAGATCGACAGGGAGCGTGGAAAAACTGTTTTTT
many TRBJ1-5 TRBV7-2 TRBD1 CASSSIGQGLGQPQHF TGTGCCAGCAGCTCTATCGGACAGGGGTTGGGTCAGCCCCAGCATTTT
. TRBJ1-2 TRBV7-2 . CASSPPRGFADGYTF TGTGCCAGCAGCCCACCCAGGGGATTTGCCGATGGCTACACCTTC